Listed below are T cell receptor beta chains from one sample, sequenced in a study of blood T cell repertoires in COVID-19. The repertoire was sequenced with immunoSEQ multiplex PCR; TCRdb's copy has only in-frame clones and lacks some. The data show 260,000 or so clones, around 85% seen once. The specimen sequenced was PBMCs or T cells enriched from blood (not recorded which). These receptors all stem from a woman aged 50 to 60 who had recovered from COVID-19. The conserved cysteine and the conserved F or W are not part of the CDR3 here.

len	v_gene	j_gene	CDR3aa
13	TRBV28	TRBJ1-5	ASSRDRVVNQPQH
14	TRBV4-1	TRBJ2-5	ASSRSGGVLEETQY
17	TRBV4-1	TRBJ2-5	ASSHQLPRTGRSGETQY
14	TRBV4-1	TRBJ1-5	ASSQGTGEANQPQH
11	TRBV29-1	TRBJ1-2	SAEQGANYGYT
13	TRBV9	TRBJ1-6	ASSPVGQGNSPLH
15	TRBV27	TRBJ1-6	ASSSNSLSSYNSPLH
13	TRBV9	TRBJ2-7	ASSEGLAGVREQY
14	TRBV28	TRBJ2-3	ASSSQRGASTDTQY
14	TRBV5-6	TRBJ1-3	ASSLGTGRSGNTIY
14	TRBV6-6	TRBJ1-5	ASSPQKGAPGQPQH
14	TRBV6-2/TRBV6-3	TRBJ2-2	ASSYSPPEFGGELF
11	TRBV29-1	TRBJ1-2	SVWRQGIHGYT
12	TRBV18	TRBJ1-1	ASSQSGPNTEAF
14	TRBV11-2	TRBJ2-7	ASSLLAGGLSYEQY
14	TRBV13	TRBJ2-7	ASAPRGGASLYEQY
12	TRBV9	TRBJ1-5	ASSAGTLDQPQH
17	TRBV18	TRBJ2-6	ASSLLDRAQRRGANVLT
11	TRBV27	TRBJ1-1	ASSFTLNTEAF
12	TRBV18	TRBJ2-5	ASSPPQGQETQY
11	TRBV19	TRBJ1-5	ASNIRGNQPQH
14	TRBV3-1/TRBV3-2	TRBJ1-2	ASRETGGYKHNGYT
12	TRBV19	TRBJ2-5	ASGLPGLQETQY
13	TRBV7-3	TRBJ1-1	ASSLQHLGGTEAF
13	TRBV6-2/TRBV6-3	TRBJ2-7	ASSYSASGRFEQY
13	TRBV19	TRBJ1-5	ASSTPGQPNQPQH
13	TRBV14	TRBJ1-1	ASSPQGQTGTEAF
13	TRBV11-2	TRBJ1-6	ASSPRGFGDSPLH
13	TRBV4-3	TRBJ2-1	ASSLMTSGRREQF
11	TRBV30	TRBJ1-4	AWSGAGGEKLF
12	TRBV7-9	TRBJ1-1	ASQIPAEGTEAF
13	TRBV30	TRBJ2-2	AWTGDRVNTGELF
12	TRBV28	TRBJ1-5	ASSLSQGIQPQH
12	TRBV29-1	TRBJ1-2	SVLLPTGFYGYT
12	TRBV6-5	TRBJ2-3	ASSLAGGSDTQY
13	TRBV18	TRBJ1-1	ASSLGQQMNTEAF
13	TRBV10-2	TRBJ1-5	ASSGQGGGNQPQH
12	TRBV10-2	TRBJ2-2	ASSQSGEAGELF
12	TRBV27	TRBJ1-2	ASSRDRASGGYT
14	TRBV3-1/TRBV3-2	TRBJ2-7	ASSQGDSGGAHEQY
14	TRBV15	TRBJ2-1	ATSRVAGRSYNEQF
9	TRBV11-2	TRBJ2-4	ASSPAVEQY
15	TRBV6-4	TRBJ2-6	ASSDSGGISGANVLT
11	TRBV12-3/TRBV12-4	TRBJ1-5	ASSLAREQPQH
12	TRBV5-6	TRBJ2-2	ASSWTPNTGELF
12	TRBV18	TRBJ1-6	ASSKDRGRSPLH